This section outlines one T cell receptor (beta chain) sequence together with its context. Profiling relied on immunoSEQ multiplex PCR, and the TCRdb table lists in-frame clones only, not all of them. In the table there are roughly 22,000 clones, less than 65% of which are singletons. The sample originates from a study of T cells in narcolepsy. The germline CDR1 and CDR2 sequences are SGDLS and YYNGEE. V lost 3 bases and J lost 6; bases outside the gene matches: 8. The CDR3 has 16 residues. The TCR was taken from a human donor in good health. The sequencing sample was made of memory (CD45RA-) CD4+ T cells from blood. The chain employs TRBV9 and TRBJ2-1; TRBD2 matches at 11 bases. Here the CDR3 DNA reads TGTGCCAGCAGCGCGCCCGGGACTAGCGGCGCCAATGAGCAGTTCTTC. Translating it yields CASSAPGTSGANEQFF.